These 25 T cell receptor beta chains came from one sample sequenced in a study of cytomegalovirus exposure and HLA in healthy donors. A multiplex PCR was run with 60 Vbeta primers and 13 Jbeta primers. TCRdb keeps only in-frame clones here, not all; method: immunoSEQ multiplex PCR. Of about 120,000 clones in the sample, 75% were seen once. The source material was PBMCs. These receptors were taken from a woman between 40 and 55 years old in good health and CMV-seropositive.

This chain joins TRBV6-1 and TRBJ2-7; D gene uncertain. This CDR3 has 14 residues. The V gene lost 4 bases and the J gene lost 5 bases, with 15 bases spanning the gap. In germline, CDR1 is MNHNS, CDR2 SASEGT. The CDR3 region has the DNA TGTGCCAGCAGTGCCGGGTCCCGCGCGGACGAGCAGTACTTC. The encoded protein is CASSAGSRADEQYF.

The DNA of the CDR3 is TGTGCCAGCAGCCCAGGGGCCTACGGAAACACCATATATTTT. Translating gives CASSPGAYGNTIYF. J is TRBJ1-3 and V is TRBV7-6; possible D gene TRBD1, 6 bases. V lost 5 bases and J lost 4, with 12 bases in between. CDR1 is SGHVS and CDR2 is FNYEAQ in the germline V gene. The CDR3 sequence is 14 residues long.

The CDR3 DNA reads TGTGCCAGCAGCTTAGTTGGCGGGAGTGCCTACAATGAGCAGTTCTTC. Protein product: CASSLVGGSAYNEQFF. The rearrangement uses TRBV7-8 and TRBJ2-1; TRBD2 matches at 7 bases. Per germline, CDR1 SGHVS and CDR2 FQNEAQ. J was trimmed by 2 bases and V by 1 base; bases with no gene match: 5. The CDR3 runs to 16 residues.

The gene calls are TRBV28 and TRBJ2-3; D may be TRBD1 (6 bases). Germline V gene data show CDR1 as MDHEN and CDR2 as SYDVKM. The CDR3 is 17 amino acids. The germline V and J ends were trimmed by 6 bases and 4 bases, with 23 bases remaining between them. CDR3 nucleotides: TGTGCCAGCAGCCCCACCCTCGGACAGAAGGACTCAGATACGCAGTATTTT. Translated, it gives CASSPTLGQKDSDTQYF.

The rearrangement joins TRBV19 to TRBJ2-1; D possibly corresponds to TRBD2 (6 bases). The CDR3 extends over 12 amino acids. V lost 4 bases to trimming and J lost 8 bases, with 9 bases between them. Germline-derived CDR1 and CDR2 are LNHDA and SQIVND (reference sequence). In DNA form, the CDR3 reads TGTGCCAGTAGTAACTGGGGGGATGAGCAGTTCTTC. As protein: CASSNWGDEQFF.

The J gene is TRBJ2-7, the V gene TRBV5-1, with D hard to call. This CDR3 spans 15 amino acids. The V end was cut by 2 bases, the J end by 3 bases, with 15 bases between. CDR1 is SGHRS and CDR2 is YFSETQ in the germline V gene. The CDR3 here is CASSFAPGTHYEQYF. The CDR3 DNA reads TGCGCCAGCAGCTTCGCACCTGGCACCCACTACGAGCAGTACTTC.

The V and J genes are TRBV19 and TRBJ1-1; TRBD1 aligns across 7 bases. The ends lost 7 bases at V and 1 base at J; junction bases unmatched: 6. The CDR3 is 14 amino acids. CDR1 is LNHDA and CDR2 is SQIVND in the germline V gene (reference sequence). The CDR3 loop reads CASTLGQQNTEAFF. The CDR3 nucleotides read TGTGCCAGTACCTTGGGACAGCAGAACACTGAAGCTTTCTTT.

This chain connects TRBV4-3 to TRBJ2-7, with 8 bases fitting TRBD1. CDR1 is LGHNA, CDR2 YSLEER, per germline. The junction had 4 bases not matched to a gene; V was cut back by 0 bases and J by 3 bases. The CDR3 is 15 residues long. The CDR3 DNA sequence: TGCGCCAGCAGCCAAGACAGGACAGGGCTCTACGAGCAGTACTTC. Translating it yields CASSQDRTGLYEQYF.

V gene TRBV15 combines with J gene TRBJ1-1; D remains ambiguous. Per the germline V gene, CDR1 is LNHNV and CDR2 is YYDKDF (reference sequence). The CDR3 is 11 residues long. Trimming took 1 base from V and 6 from J, leaving 3 bases between them. DNA of the CDR3: TGTGCCACCAGCAGAGCTGCTGAAGCTTTCTTT. It translates to CATSRAAEAFF.

This clone was detected only once. V and J are TRBV4-1 and TRBJ2-7; possible D gene TRBD1, 6 bases. Per the germline V gene, CDR1 is MGHRA and CDR2 is YSYEKL. This CDR3 region has 15 residues. Trimming pared 2 bases from V and 5 bases from J, leaving 16 bases between. This CDR3 reads CASSQMSRGIDEQYF. Written as DNA, the CDR3 is TGCGCCAGCAGCCAAATGAGCAGGGGAATCGACGAGCAGTACTTC.

The rearrangement links TRBV12-5 to TRBJ1-6; D gene uncertain. The germline V and J ends were trimmed by 0 bases and 5 bases, with 8 bases remaining between them. This CDR3 has 15 amino acids. Germline V CDR1 and CDR2: LGHNT, FRNRAP. The CDR3 protein is CASGLVPQNNSPLHF. The CDR3 DNA sequence: TGTGCTAGTGGTTTGGTACCACAGAATAATTCACCCCTCCACTTT.

The chain uses TRBV27 and TRBJ2-1; 8 bases match TRBD2. Unmatched junction bases numbered 8, after V lost 6 bases and J lost 7 bases. The CDR3 sequence is 14 residues long. Germline values: CDR1 MNHEY, CDR2 SMNVEV (reference sequence). The chain's CDR3 is CASSQGLDWNEQFF. The CDR3 bases are TGTGCCAGCAGCCAGGGACTAGACTGGAATGAGCAGTTCTTC.

The V gene is TRBV4-3, the J gene TRBJ2-7; no clear D gene. Per germline, CDR1 LGHNA and CDR2 YSLEER. The CDR3 is 17 amino acids. Between the trimmed V and J ends, which lost 3 bases and 0 bases, there was a span of 18 bases. The CDR3 loop is CASSHYHWAFHSYEQYF. The CDR3 DNA follows: TGCGCCAGCAGCCACTACCACTGGGCGTTCCACTCCTACGAGCAGTACTTC.

About this clone: In the same sample, other DNA sequences code for this CDR3. V gene TRBV6-5 combines with J gene TRBJ2-7, with D possibly being TRBD1 (6 bases). Trimming removed 3 bases at V and 3 bases at J, with 9 bases between. This CDR3 is built from 13 residues. The germline gives CDR1 MNHEY, CDR2 SVGAGI. CDR3 sequence reads: CASSYSDSYEQYF. CDR3 DNA sequence: TGTGCCAGCAGTTATTCGGACAGCTACGAGCAGTACTTC.

The chain joins TRBV2 to TRBJ2-7; D may be TRBD1 (6 bases). The CDR3 is 13 residues long. Germline V CDR1 and CDR2: SNHLY, FYNNEI. V was clipped by 9 bases and J by 0 bases, with 12 bases between them. The CDR3 nucleotides are TGTGCCAGGGGACACTTGAGCTCCTACGAGCAGTACTTC. Translated: CARGHLSSYEQYF.

This clone was seen a few times. The V and J genes are TRBV5-1 and TRBJ2-3, with 8 bases lining up with TRBD2. The length of the CDR3 is 16 residues. V lost 4 bases and J lost 0; bases outside the gene matches: 7. CDR1 is SGHRS and CDR2 is YFSETQ in the germline V gene. The CDR3 region is CASSAGTRGSTDTQYF. CDR3 DNA: TGCGCCAGCAGCGCTGGGACTAGAGGAAGCACAGATACGCAGTATTTT.

This sequence joins TRBV19 and TRBJ1-2, with 8 bases fitting TRBD1. This CDR3 contains 17 residues. V lost 5 bases and J lost 0; bases outside the gene matches: 11. Germline V gene lookup returns CDR1 LNHDA and CDR2 SQIVND (reference sequence). In nucleotides, the CDR3 is TGTGCCAGTAGTCGCAAAGGGACAGGATCGACTAACTATGGCTACACCTTC. Its protein is CASSRKGTGSTNYGYTF.

This clone was recorded a few times. This chain uses TRBV7-3 with TRBJ1-1, with unresolved D. V was pared by 1 base and J by 1 base, with 7 bases between. The CDR3 is 14 residues long. Germline V gene data show CDR1 as SGHTA and CDR2 as FQGTGA. As DNA, the CDR3 is TGTGCCAGCAGCTTAAGCTCGGGGAACACTGAAGCTTTCTTT. As protein: CASSLSSGNTEAFF.

This chain links TRBV4-2 with TRBJ1-4; D may be TRBD1 (5 bases). Germline CDR1 LGHNA, CDR2 YNFKEQ. V was shortened by 1 base and J by 8 bases, with 14 bases between the two germline ends. The CDR3 spans 15 residues. The CDR3 reads CASSQGRGLREKLFF. The CDR3 DNA is TGTGCCAGCAGCCAAGGGCGGGGCCTGAGGGAAAAACTGTTTTTT.

This clone was observed a few times. The rearrangement joins TRBV19 to TRBJ1-4, with a tentative D call TRBD1 (5 bases). Trimming took 3 bases from V and 7 from J, leaving 12 bases between them. The germline gives CDR1 LNHDA, CDR2 SQIVND (reference sequence). The CDR3 runs to 14 residues. The CDR3 region is CASSMGQMGEKLFF. The CDR3 DNA reads TGTGCCAGTAGTATGGGGCAGATGGGTGAAAAACTGTTTTTT.

This clone was recorded only once. The gene calls are TRBV7-9 and TRBJ1-3; TRBD1 agrees at 8 bases. CDR1 is SEHNR, CDR2 FQNEAQ, per germline (reference sequence). The CDR3 spans 17 residues. V lost 3 bases and J lost 0; bases outside the gene matches: 7. The CDR3 region is CASSFSGTGHSGNTIYF. The CDR3 DNA sequence: TGTGCCAGCAGCTTCTCCGGGACAGGCCACTCTGGAAACACCATATATTTT.

This clone was seen once. The chain recombines TRBV7-6 with TRBJ2-5; D perhaps matches TRBD1 (6 bases). The CDR3 loop spans 15 amino acids. Trimming removed 1 base from V and 4 bases from J, with 13 bases in between. Germline V gene sequence: CDR1 SGHVS, CDR2 FNYEAQ. CDR3 region: CASSLGNRVAETQYF. The DNA of the CDR3 is TGTGCCAGCAGCTTAGGTAACAGGGTAGCAGAGACCCAGTACTTC.

The gene calls are TRBV7-6 and TRBJ2-3; TRBD2 might be the D (5 bases). The length of the CDR3 is 15 residues. V was cut by 0 bases and J by 1 base, with 8 bases left in between. CDR1 and CDR2 (germline): SGHVS, FNYEAQ. CDR3: CASSLADGGTDTQYF. The CDR3 DNA is TGTGCCAGCAGCTTAGCGGACGGGGGCACAGATACGCAGTATTTT. The whole variable domain, filled in from reference TRBV7-6 and TRBJ2-3, reads GAGVSQSPRYKVTKRGQDVALRCDPISGHVSLYWYRQALGQGPEFLTYFNYEAQQDKSGLPNDRFSAERPEGSISTLTIQRTEQRDSAMYRCASSLADGGTDTQYFGPGTRLTVL.

This chain joins TRBV7-2 and TRBJ2-3, with TRBD2 matching 10 bases. The J segment lost 8 bases and the V segment lost 5 bases, leaving 13 bases of the junction unmatched. This CDR3 spans 16 amino acids. Looked up from germline, CDR1 is SGHTA and CDR2 is FQGNSA. The CDR3 nucleotides are TGTGCCAGCAGCCCCCAGAGCGGGGGGGCGGCTGGTACGCAGTATTTT. Residues: CASSPQSGGAAGTQYF. Full variable domain (outside the CDR3, taken from reference TRBV7-2 and TRBJ2-3): GAGVSQSPSNKVTEKGKDVELRCDPISGHTALYWYRQSLGQGLEFLIYFQGNSAPDKSGLPSDRFSAERTGGSVSTLTIQRTQQEDSAVYLCASSPQSGGAAGTQYFGPGTRLTVL.

The chain has TRBV29-1 and TRBJ2-7, with TRBD1 matching 10 bases. Per germline, CDR1 SQVTM and CDR2 ANQGSEA. Germline trimming cut 6 bases from V and 4 bases from J; bases unmatched to any gene: 9. This CDR3 is 14 amino acids long. The CDR3 DNA follows: TGCAGCGTCGCAGGAGGGACAGGGGAATACGAGCAGTACTTC. Translated: CSVAGGTGEYEQYF.